These 10 T cell receptor beta chains share one sample of origin, sequenced in a study of T cells after yellow fever vaccination. TCRdb itself ran the 5' RACE reads through MiXCR, one entry per CDR3 protein. Of about 320,000 distinct CDR3 sequences in the sample, 3.5% to 4.5% were seen once. Sample: PBMCs, taken 15 days after the yellow fever booster vaccination. The receptors here all came from a man aged 18 to 30 who received the YFV17D yellow fever vaccine.

This clonotype was detected only a few times. The gene calls are TRBV20-1 and TRBJ1-2; tentatively, D is TRBD1 (6 bases). The V end lost 5 bases, the J end lost 0 bases, and 16 bases lay between the germline ends. Germline V gives CDR1 DFQATT, CDR2 SNEGSKA (reference sequence). CDR3 size: 15 residues. CDR3 loop: CSADGQKLTNYGYTF. The DNA of the CDR3 is TGCAGTGCTGACGGACAGAAACTAACTAACTATGGCTACACCTTC.

This clonotype has ten or more counts. The chain is built from TRBV6-1 and TRBJ1-4; no clear D gene. The CDR3 is 14 amino acids. Between the trimmed V and J ends, which lost 6 bases and 4 bases, there was a span of 12 bases. Germline V gene data show CDR1 as MNHNS and CDR2 as SASEGT. The CDR3 nucleotides are TGTGCCAGCAGGAAATCACGTCGTAATGAAAAACTGTTTTTT. Translating gives CASRKSRRNEKLFF.

This clonotype was seen repeatedly, ten times or more. The chain is built from TRBV20-1 and TRBJ2-6; maybe TRBD2 (7 bases). Germline V lookup: CDR1 DFQATT, CDR2 SNEGSKA (reference sequence). This CDR3 comprises 16 residues. Trimming cost V 5 bases and J 1 base, with 15 bases left between them. CDR3 in DNA: TGCAGTGCTCCCAGTAGGGGGGGATCTGGGGCCAACGTCCTGACTTTC. As protein: CSAPSRGGSGANVLTF.

In this sample, this clonotype turned up many times. This chain uses TRBV9 with TRBJ1-2; TRBD1 is a possible D gene (5 bases). There are 13 residues in the CDR3. V was clipped by 0 bases and J by 4 bases, with 7 bases between them. Germline V gene lookup returns CDR1 SGDLS and CDR2 YYNGEE. The CDR3 loop reads CASSVEDSYGYTF. The CDR3 bases are TGTGCCAGCAGCGTAGAAGACAGCTATGGCTACACCTTC.

The chain employs TRBV20-1 and TRBJ2-4, with D possibly called TRBD1 or TRBD2 (6 bases each). The V end lost 1 base, the J end lost 3 bases, and 16 bases lay between the germline ends. The germline V gene has CDR1 DFQATT and CDR2 SNEGSKA (reference sequence). CDR3 length: 16 residues. In DNA form, the CDR3 reads TGCAGTGCTAGAGTCGGTTCAGGGGACTTCAAAAACATTCAGTACTTC. Residues: CSARVGSGDFKNIQYF.

In its sample, this clonotype was seen many times. The chain uses TRBV5-1 and TRBJ1-1; the D is unclear. CDR1 is SGHRS, CDR2 YFSETQ, per germline. The CDR3 loop spans 14 amino acids. Trimming took off 0 bases at V and 3 bases at J, with 9 bases between the two ends. CDR3 region: CASSLVGLHTEAFF. The CDR3 coding sequence is TGCGCCAGCAGCTTGGTCGGGCTTCACACTGAAGCTTTCTTT.

This clonotype was recorded many times. The chain's CDR3 is CASSPLIRPGNTIYF. As DNA, the CDR3 is TGTGCCAGCAGTCCACTGATAAGACCTGGAAACACCATATATTTT. This chain joins TRBV12-3 or TRBV12-4 and TRBJ1-3; D remains unclear. V was pared by 5 bases and J by 2 bases, with 13 bases between. There are 15 residues in the CDR3.

This clonotype was detected a few times. The chain employs TRBV5-1 and TRBJ1-4; tentative D call: TRBD1 (5 bases). V lost 1 base and J 6 bases, leaving 13 bases between the germline ends. Germline values: CDR1 SGHRS, CDR2 YFSETQ. This CDR3 has 15 amino acids. For the CDR3, the DNA is TGCGCCAGCAGCTTGACGGGCAGGGCGGATGAAAAACTGTTTTTT. It translates to CASSLTGRADEKLFF.

The CDR3 coding sequence is TGTGCCAGCAGTCCCCTGGGGCGGGGCACAGATACGCAGTATTTT. Its translation is CASSPLGRGTDTQYF. The rearrangement links TRBV12-3 or TRBV12-4 to TRBJ2-3; the D gene could be TRBD1 or TRBD2 (5 bases each). Trimming left V 5 bases short and J 1 base short, with 13 bases between. The CDR3 is made up of 15 amino acids.

The rearrangement joins TRBV6-5 to TRBJ1-4, with D possibly TRBD1 on 5 matching bases. The CDR3 extends over 14 amino acids. Trimming shortened V by 0 bases and J by 10 bases, and 12 bases separated the two germline ends. CDR1 and CDR2 (germline): MNHEY, SVGAGI. CDR3 amino acids: CASSYSTGDLKLFF. CDR3 bases: TGTGCCAGCAGTTACTCGACGGGGGACTTAAAACTGTTTTTT.